The clone carrying this T cell receptor beta chain was counted between two and nine times. Antigen: not known. These data belong to a study of blood T cells in healthy people across ages. It was with a sample-barcoded 5' primer and a J-beta primer mix that a second PCR of roughly 7 to 12 cycles was run. With 12 random nucleotides, a template-switch adaptor tagged each individual cDNA molecule. TCRdb re-called the 5' RACE reads with MiXCR, one entry per CDR3 protein. The repertoire consists of over 300,000 distinct CDR3 sequences, with roughly half occurring once and the leading ten covering under 60%. Each donor was a healthy Caucasian individual from Russia, aged roughly 6 to 95. The CDR3 covers 13 residues. The germline V gene encodes CDR1 SGHVS and CDR2 FNYEAQ. The ends lost 8 bases at V and 0 bases at J; junction bases unmatched: 4. Study results and caveats: Getting older went along with TCR beta diversity per million T cells dropping roughly linearly. Both higher diversity and more naive CD4+ cells marked long-lived donors when set against aged donors.

Sample: blood. This chain uses TRBV7-6 with TRBJ2-7; 7 bases match TRBD1. This sequence originates from a man in his sixties in good health. The CDR3 loop is CASRGQASYEQYF. DNA for the CDR3: TGTGCCAGCCGCGGACAGGCCTCCTACGAGCAGTACTTC.